The rows below give T cell receptor beta chains drawn from one sample of a study of shared clonotypes between healthy human individuals. TCRdb's copy holds only in-frame clones and misses some; the assay was immunoSEQ multiplex PCR. Seen here are roughly 770,000 clones, about 96% observed once, and the top ten hold over 0.2%. Sequencing used naive CD8+ T cells sorted from blood. The source is a man aged 30-40 years in good health. The CDR3 runs from the conserved cysteine through the conserved F or W. The D gene is left open where the match is weak. Rows give clone size only sometimes, using once, few, many, or a class for an expanded clone.

-,TRBV28,TRBJ2-3,-,TGTGCCAGCAGACGACAGGGAGGAAGCACAGATACGCAGTATTTT,CASRRQGGSTDTQYF
once,TRBV7-3,TRBJ2-1,TRBD2,TGTGCCAGCCGAGTGACTAGCTCTTCCTACAATGAGCAGTTCTTC,CASRVTSSSYNEQFF
-,TRBV10-3,TRBJ1-4,-,TGTGCCATCAAGGCGGACTCTAATGAAAAACTGTTTTTT,CAIKADSNEKLFF
-,TRBV15,TRBJ2-3,-,TGTGCCACCAGCAGAGGGCGGGATACGCAGTATTTT,CATSRGRDTQYF
-,TRBV9,TRBJ1-5,-,TGTGCCAGCAGCGGTGAGGGGGATCAGCCCCAGCATTTT,CASSGEGDQPQHF
-,TRBV9,TRBJ2-1,-,TGTGCCAGCAGCGTAGTAGGAGGGAACTACAATGAGCAGTTCTTC,CASSVVGGNYNEQFF
-,TRBV6-1,TRBJ2-7,-,TGTGCCAGCAGAGCGGTAAGCTCCTACGAGCAGTACTTC,CASRAVSSYEQYF
-,TRBV9,TRBJ2-7,TRBD2,TGTGCCAGCAGTGTTACGGCGGGAGGGGCCTACGAGCAGTACTTC,CASSVTAGGAYEQYF
-,TRBV15,TRBJ1-5,TRBD1,TGTGCCACTAGGTCAGGGGGCTTCAATCAGCCCCAGCATTTT,CATRSGGFNQPQHF
-,TRBV29-1,TRBJ2-1,TRBD1,TGCAGCGTTGAAGGAACAGGGGCCTCCTACAATGAGCAGTTCTTC,CSVEGTGASYNEQFF
-,TRBV27,TRBJ2-1,TRBD2,TGTGCCAGCAGTTTACAACTAGCGGGTGGAGGCGATGAGCAGTTCTTC,CASSLQLAGGGDEQFF
-,TRBV7-8,TRBJ2-7,TRBD2,TGTGCCAGCAGCCCCCCTGGCGGGAGGAGCTACGAGCAGTACTTC,CASSPPGGRSYEQYF
-,TRBV7-9,TRBJ2-7,-,TGTGCCAGCAGCCCCGTCGGGGCAGCGCTCTACGAGCAGTACTTC,CASSPVGAALYEQYF
-,TRBV5-4,TRBJ1-4,TRBD1,TGTGCCAGCAGCACCGGACAGGGGGAAGAAAAACTGTTTTTT,CASSTGQGEEKLFF
-,TRBV14,TRBJ2-7,TRBD1,TGTGCCAGCAGCCAACCTGGGACAGGCTCCTCCTACGAGCAGTACTTC,CASSQPGTGSSYEQYF
-,TRBV5-4,TRBJ1-2,TRBD1,TGTGCCAGCAGGGTAATCGGTACAGGGGGCAATGGCTACACCTTC,CASRVIGTGGNGYTF
-,TRBV19,TRBJ2-7,-,TGTGCCAGTAGTATATGGAGGGGAGGAACCTACGAGCAGTACTTC,CASSIWRGGTYEQYF
-,TRBV5-5,TRBJ2-7,-,TGTGCCAGCAGCTTGATTCCGGCTTCAACCTACGAGCAGTACTTC,CASSLIPASTYEQYF
few,TRBV7-7,TRBJ2-7,TRBD2,TGTGCTAGCAGCTTAGCGGCGGGAGACGAGCAGTACTTC,CASSLAAGDEQYF
once,TRBV19,TRBJ2-1,TRBD2,TGTGCCAGTAGTATTCTCCCGACTAGCGAGGTCAACAATGAGCAGTTCTTC,CASSILPTSEVNNEQFF
-,TRBV7-2,TRBJ2-7,-,TGTGCCAGCAGCCCCGATCCGGGACACTACGAGCAGTACTTC,CASSPDPGHYEQYF
-,TRBV2,TRBJ2-7,-,TGTGCCAGCAGTGAAGAAGCGGGCTCCTACGAGCAGTACTTC,CASSEEAGSYEQYF
-,TRBV11-3,TRBJ2-1,TRBD2,TGTGCCAGCAGCTCCCCGACTAGCGGGGGCAATGAGCAGTTCTTC,CASSSPTSGGNEQFF
-,TRBV21-1,TRBJ1-2,-,TGTGCCAGCAGCAACTCACAGGGAGGCTACACCTTC,CASSNSQGGYTF
-,TRBV4-3,TRBJ2-7,TRBD1,TGCGCCAGCAGCCTCCACAGGGGTTACTACGAGCAGTACTTC,CASSLHRGYYEQYF
once,TRBV5-1,TRBJ2-7,TRBD1,TGCGCCAGCAGCGGGAAAGGGGGACAGGGAACCTACGAGCAGTACTTC,CASSGKGGQGTYEQYF
-,TRBV4-1,TRBJ2-1,-,TGCGCCAGCAGCTGGGGGTCTGAGCAGTTCTTC,CASSWGSEQFF
-,TRBV28,TRBJ2-2,TRBD2,TGTGCCAGCAGTTCCTATGGTCTGGCAGGGTCGGCTAGCGGGAGCGGTGACACCGGGGAGCTGTTTTTT,CASSSYGLAGSASGSGDTGELFF
-,TRBV5-1,TRBJ2-5,-,TGCGCCAGCAGCTTGGACAGGGTGCATTGGGCCCAGTACTTC,CASSLDRVHWAQYF
-,TRBV5-4,TRBJ2-5,TRBD2,TGTGCCAGCAGCGGGACTAGCCAAGAGACCCAGTACTTC,CASSGTSQETQYF
once,TRBV5-1,TRBJ1-4,-,TGCGCCAGCAGCTTGGCCTTGTGGGACAACCCGGAGAGGGAAAAACTGTTTTTT,CASSLALWDNPEREKLFF
-,TRBV5-1,TRBJ2-7,-,TGCGCCAGCAGCGGGAGCTCCTACGAGCAGTACTTC,CASSGSSYEQYF
-,TRBV25-1,TRBJ2-7,TRBD2,TGTGCCAGCAGTGCGACTAGCGGTAGAGGCTACGAGCAGTACTTC,CASSATSGRGYEQYF
-,TRBV29-1,TRBJ1-4,-,TGCAGCGTTCGTTATCCGGACCGTGAAAAACTGTTTTTT,CSVRYPDREKLFF
-,TRBV29-1,TRBJ2-7,TRBD1,TGCAGCGTTGTCGGACAGGGGCCCTTCGAGCAGTACTTC,CSVVGQGPFEQYF
-,TRBV10-2,TRBJ2-5,TRBD2,TGCGCCAGCAGTTTGACTAGCGGCCAAGAGACCCAGTACTTC,CASSLTSGQETQYF
-,TRBV27,TRBJ2-7,-,TGTGCCAGCAGTTTTGGGTCGGGGCCGGACGAGCAGTACTTC,CASSFGSGPDEQYF
-,TRBV10-3,TRBJ1-1,-,TGTGCCATCAGTGATCTGGGGGATACTGAAGCTTTCTTT,CAISDLGDTEAFF
-,TRBV2,TRBJ2-7,-,TGTGCCAGCAGTCGGAGGGATCCCGAGCAGTACTTC,CASSRRDPEQYF
-,TRBV5-1,TRBJ1-1,-,TGCGCCAGCAGCTTGGGGGCAGGGGTTCCGATAGCTTTCTTT,CASSLGAGVPIAFF
-,TRBV5-1,TRBJ2-7,TRBD2,TGCGCCAGCAGCTTGGGCCTAGCGGGAGTGTACGAGCAGTACTTC,CASSLGLAGVYEQYF
-,TRBV7-7,TRBJ2-1,-,TGTGCCAGCAGCCTAGCCAGTAGCTCCTACAATGAGCAGTTCTTC,CASSLASSSYNEQFF
-,TRBV2,TRBJ2-7,TRBD2,TGTGCCAGCAGTGGCCAGGGAGGGATCTACGAGCAGTACTTC,CASSGQGGIYEQYF
-,TRBV6-1,TRBJ2-7,TRBD2,TGTGCCAGCAGTGAAGAGGCCCCCTGGACTAGCGGGAGTTTGGAGCAGTACTTC,CASSEEAPWTSGSLEQYF
-,TRBV6-6,TRBJ2-1,TRBD2,TGTGCCAGCAGTTACACCGGGACTAGCAGTTACAATGAGCAGTTCTTC,CASSYTGTSSYNEQFF
-,TRBV5-1,TRBJ2-7,TRBD2,TGCGCCAGCAGCTGGACTAGCGGGAGCAACTACGAGCAGTACTTC,CASSWTSGSNYEQYF
-,TRBV4-1,TRBJ2-1,TRBD2,TGCGCCAGCAGCGGACTAGCGGGCAATGAGCAGTTCTTC,CASSGLAGNEQFF
-,TRBV9,TRBJ2-3,-,TGTGCCAGCAGCGTACAGGGAGTCACAGATACGCAGTATTTT,CASSVQGVTDTQYF
-,TRBV29-1,TRBJ2-1,-,TGCAGCGTTGAAGCCCCGAGGAGAGCAAATGAGCAGTTCTTC,CSVEAPRRANEQFF
-,TRBV9,TRBJ2-3,-,TGTGCCAGCAGCGAGGCACTGGTGACAGATACGCAGTATTTT,CASSEALVTDTQYF
-,TRBV28,TRBJ2-3,-,TGTGCCAGCAGCCCCCCCCGGGCAGGGCTGGGATCTAGCACAGATACGCAGTATTTT,CASSPPRAGLGSSTDTQYF
-,TRBV7-2,TRBJ2-3,-,TGTGCCAGCAGCAACGGAGACTTCACAGATACGCAGTATTTT,CASSNGDFTDTQYF
-,TRBV10-3,TRBJ2-3,TRBD1,TGTGCCATCAGTGGGGGACAGGGGGCACTCACAGATACGCAGTATTTT,CAISGGQGALTDTQYF
-,TRBV7-2,TRBJ2-7,-,TGTGCCAGCAGCGCTAGGGGGAGCTCCTACGAGCAGTACTTC,CASSARGSSYEQYF
-,TRBV5-1,TRBJ1-1,-,TGCGCCAGCGGGGTTTCCCTTCCCCCCCAGTACGTCAAGCGAGAGACTGAAGCTTTCTTT,CASGVSLPPQYVKRETEAFF
-,TRBV2,TRBJ2-5,-,TGTGCCAGTCTAACAGGAGGGACCCAGTACTTC,CASLTGGTQYF